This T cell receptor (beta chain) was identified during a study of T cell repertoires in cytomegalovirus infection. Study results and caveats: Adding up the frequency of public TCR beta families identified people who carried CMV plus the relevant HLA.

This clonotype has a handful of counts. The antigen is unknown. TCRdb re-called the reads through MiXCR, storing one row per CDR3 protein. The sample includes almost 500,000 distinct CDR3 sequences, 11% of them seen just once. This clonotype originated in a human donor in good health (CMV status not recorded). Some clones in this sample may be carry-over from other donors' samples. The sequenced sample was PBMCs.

In DNA, the CDR3 is TGTGCCAGCAGCTTGAAGATTGGCTCTGATACGCAGTATTTT. It yields the protein CASSLKIGSDTQYF. J is TRBJ2-3 and V is TRBV5-5, with D uncertain. Between the trimmed V and J ends, which lost 1 base and 6 bases, there was a span of 12 bases. Germline assignment: CDR1 SGHKS and CDR2 YYEKEE (reference sequence). The CDR3 runs 14 residues.